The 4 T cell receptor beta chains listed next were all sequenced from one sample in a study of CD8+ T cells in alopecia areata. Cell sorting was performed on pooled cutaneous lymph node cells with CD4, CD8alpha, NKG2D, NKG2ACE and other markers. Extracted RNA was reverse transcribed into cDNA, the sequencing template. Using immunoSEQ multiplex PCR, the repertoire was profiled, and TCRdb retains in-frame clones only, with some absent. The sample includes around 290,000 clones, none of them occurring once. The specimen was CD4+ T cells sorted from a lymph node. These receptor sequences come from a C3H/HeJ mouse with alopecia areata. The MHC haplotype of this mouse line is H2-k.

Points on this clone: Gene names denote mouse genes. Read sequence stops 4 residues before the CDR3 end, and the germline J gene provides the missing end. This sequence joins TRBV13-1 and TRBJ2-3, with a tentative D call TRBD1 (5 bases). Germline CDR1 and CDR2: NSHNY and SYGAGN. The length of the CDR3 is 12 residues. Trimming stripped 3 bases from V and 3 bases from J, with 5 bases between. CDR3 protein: CASSGQAETLYF. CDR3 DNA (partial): TGTGCCAGCAGTGGACAGGCAGAA.

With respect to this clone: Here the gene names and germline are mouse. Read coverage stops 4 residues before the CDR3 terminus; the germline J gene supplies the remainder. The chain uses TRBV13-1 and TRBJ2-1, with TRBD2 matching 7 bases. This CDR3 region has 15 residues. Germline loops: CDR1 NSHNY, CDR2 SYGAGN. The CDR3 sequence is CASSDVGGRGAEQFF. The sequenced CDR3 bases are TGTGCCAGCAGTGATGTTGGGGGGAGAGGCGCT.

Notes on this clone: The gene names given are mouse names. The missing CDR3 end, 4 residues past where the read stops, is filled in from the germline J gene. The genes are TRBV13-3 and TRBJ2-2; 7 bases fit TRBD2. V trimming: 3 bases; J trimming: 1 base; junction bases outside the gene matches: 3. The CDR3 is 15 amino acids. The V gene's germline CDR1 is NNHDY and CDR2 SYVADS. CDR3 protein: CASSVYWGNTGQLYF. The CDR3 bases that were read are TGTGCCAGCAGTGTGTACTGGGGAAACACCGGG.

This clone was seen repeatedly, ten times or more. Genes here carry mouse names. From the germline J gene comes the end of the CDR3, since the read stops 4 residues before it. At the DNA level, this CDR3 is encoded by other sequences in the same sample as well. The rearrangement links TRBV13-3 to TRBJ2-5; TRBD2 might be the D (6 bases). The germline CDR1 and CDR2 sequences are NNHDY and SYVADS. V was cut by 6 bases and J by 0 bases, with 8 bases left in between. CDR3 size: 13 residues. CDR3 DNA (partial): TGTGCCAGCAAGCTGGGGAACCAAGAC. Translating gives CASKLGNQD. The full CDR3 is CASKLGNQDTQYF.